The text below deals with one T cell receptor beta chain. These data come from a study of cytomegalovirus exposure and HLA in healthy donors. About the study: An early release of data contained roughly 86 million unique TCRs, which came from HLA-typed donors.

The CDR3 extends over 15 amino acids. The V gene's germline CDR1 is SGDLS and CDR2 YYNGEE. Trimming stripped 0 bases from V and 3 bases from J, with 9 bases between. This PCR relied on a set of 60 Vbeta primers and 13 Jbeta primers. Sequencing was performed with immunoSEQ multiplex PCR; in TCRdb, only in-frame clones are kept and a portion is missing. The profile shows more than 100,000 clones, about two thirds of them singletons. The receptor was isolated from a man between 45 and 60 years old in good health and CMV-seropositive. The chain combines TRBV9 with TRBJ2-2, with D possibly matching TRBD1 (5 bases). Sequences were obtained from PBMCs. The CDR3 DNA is TGTGCCAGCAGCGTAGAAGGGGCGTACACCGGGGAGCTGTTTTTT. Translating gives CASSVEGAYTGELFF.